What follows are 7 T cell receptor beta chains derived from one specimen sequenced in a study of blood T cell repertoires in COVID-19. Generated by immunoSEQ multiplex PCR, the TCRdb table keeps only in-frame clones and is missing some. The repertoire holds roughly 100,000 clones, with 70% to 80% as singletons. Source material: peripheral blood. The receptors originated from a man aged 60 to 69 with active or convalescent COVID-19.

The V call is TRBV11-3, the J call TRBJ2-1, with TRBD1 matching 10 bases. V lost 6 bases, J lost 4 bases, and 6 bases stayed unmatched. Germline-derived CDR1 and CDR2 are SGHNT and YENEEA. The CDR3 extends over 15 amino acids. CDR3 in amino acids: CASRTGTGAYNEQFF. CDR3 nucleotides: TGTGCCAGCAGAACCGGGACAGGGGCGTACAATGAGCAGTTCTTC.

CDR3: CASAEHTGGKKDIQYF. The CDR3 nucleotides read TGTGCCAGTGCTGAACACACAGGGGGCAAGAAGGACATTCAGTACTTC. The J gene is TRBJ2-4, the V gene TRBV19; TRBD1 agrees at 9 bases. CDR3 length: 16 residues. Trimming at V came to 8 bases and at J to 8 bases, leaving 16 bases not matched to a gene. In germline, CDR1 is LNHDA, CDR2 SQIVND (reference sequence).

This clone was counted once. This chain joins TRBV7-9 and TRBJ1-1, with D perhaps matching TRBD1 (6 bases). The CDR3 is made up of 15 amino acids. Germline CDR1 reads SEHNR; CDR2 reads FQNEAQ (reference sequence). Trimming cost V 1 base and J 1 base, with 10 bases left between them. The CDR3 here is CASSLDGRGNTEAFF. The CDR3 region has the DNA TGTGCCAGCAGCTTAGATGGCAGGGGGAACACTGAAGCTTTCTTT.

The rearrangement uses TRBV18 and TRBJ1-2; 9 bases line up with TRBD1. Trimming cost V 4 bases and J 6 bases; bases outside gene matches: 3. Germline CDR1 is KGHSH and CDR2 is LQKENI. This CDR3 has 13 amino acids. The CDR3 nucleotides read TGTGCCAGCTCACGACAGGGGGGGAATGGCTACACCTTC. It translates to CASSRQGGNGYTF. The whole variable domain, remainder taken from reference TRBV18 and TRBJ1-2, is NAGVMQNPRHLVRRRGQEARLRCSPMKGHSHVYWYRQLPEEGLKFMVYLQKENIIDESGMPKERFSAEFPKEGPSILRIQQVVRGDSAAYFCASSRQGGNGYTFGSGTRLTVV.

The chain couples TRBV2 to TRBJ2-7; D perhaps matches TRBD2 (5 bases). Trimming shortened V by 4 bases and J by 0 bases, and 10 bases separated the two germline ends. Germline V CDR1 and CDR2: SNHLY, FYNNEI. This CDR3 has 14 residues. The CDR3 spells CASSVSGYSYEQYV. DNA for the CDR3: TGTGCCAGCAGTGTGTCGGGGTACTCCTACGAGCAGTACGTC.

This rearrangement joins TRBV18 to TRBJ2-7; 7 bases map to TRBD1. V dropped 4 bases and J dropped 0; count of bases not matched to a gene: 6. The CDR3 is 15 residues long. Germline V gene data show CDR1 as KGHSH and CDR2 as LQKENI. CDR3 protein: CASSHTTGNSYEQYF. Here the CDR3 DNA reads TGTGCCAGCTCACACACGACAGGGAACTCCTACGAGCAGTACTTC. Full variable domain (outside the CDR3, taken from reference TRBV18 and TRBJ2-7): NAGVMQNPRHLVRRRGQEARLRCSPMKGHSHVYWYRQLPEEGLKFMVYLQKENIIDESGMPKERFSAEFPKEGPSILRIQQVVRGDSAAYFCASSHTTGNSYEQYFGPGTRLTVT.

This chain links TRBV9 with TRBJ1-3; D is uncertain. The germline V and J ends were trimmed by 0 bases and 1 base, with 8 bases remaining between them. From germline, CDR1 is SGDLS and CDR2 YYNGEE. This CDR3 is built from 15 residues. The CDR3 coding sequence is TGTGCCAGCAGCGTAGCGGGTCTATCTGGAAACACCATATATTTT. The encoded protein is CASSVAGLSGNTIYF.